The entry below describes one T cell receptor (beta chain). It has no known antigen specificity. The sample holds no much larger clone one base away, and base qualities are not on file. This sample was taken from a study of blood T cell repertoires in COVID-19 (dated by TCRdb to the early 2020s). Study-level background: Samples from collaborators originated in the United States, Italy and Spain and spanned both the acute and convalescent phases of COVID-19. The prospective study material was composed of cDNA or gDNA derived from T cells, B-cell-depleted T cells, or PBMCs. The dataset comprised deeply sampled blood TCRbeta repertoires from subjects exposed to, actively infected with, or recovered from COVID-19. The repertoires were released in a freely available public database meant as a resource for research on the immune response to SARS-CoV-2. Samples were obtained from the ongoing ImmuneRACE study (first 160 participants) and from some 1,300 subjects provided by 6 global collaborators. Sample metadata almost always included a de-identified subject ID, COVID-19 status, age in years and sex. Where available, HLA class I and class II types were obtained from metadata supplied by the sample provider rather than from assay-based typing. Study-wide conclusions, independent of this receptor: How much clinical and demographic metadata was included differed by source and by participant, and the metadata was provided uncurated.

The collaborating institutions used their own protocols to collect whole blood in K2EDTA tubes. For TCRbeta analysis, collaborators shipped samples in one of three forms: frozen whole blood, isolated PBMCs, or DNA extracted from either of those sample types. The immunoSEQ Assay, a bias-controlled multiplex PCR, was used to amplify TCRbeta CDR3 regions from genomic DNA. As for the original processing: Within the assay, amplification of reference gene primers was used to estimate how many nucleated cells each sample contained. Sequence reads were collapsed and filtered to measure the absolute abundance of every unique TCRbeta CDR3 rearrangement. For each sample, productive Simpson clonality was calculated as the square root of Simpson's diversity index across productive rearrangements. TCRdb mirrors the immuneACCESS table, restricted to in-frame sequences. Some clones are absent from its copies; in checked studies, under half trace to an unresolved V gene, and the reason for the others is unknown. The V and J calls and clone size are taken from that table; D and trimming were inferred from the DNA. For this sample there are 190,000 or so clones; 75% to 90% appear just once. Roughly 6.7% of the sample comes from the top ten.

CDR1 is given as SGHTA and CDR2 as FQGNSA, both from the germline V gene. The CDR3 numbers 15 residues from cysteine through phenylalanine. The CDR3 DNA has 45 bases and is translated from base 1. The junction shows trimming of 1 base on V and 3 bases on J, and the gene matches do not reach 1 base of it. This TCR was sampled from a middle-aged man with acute or convalescent COVID-19. Sequencing was done on a sample of peripheral blood. The chain is made from TRBV7-2 and TRBJ2-3; 10 bases in the junction line up with TRBD2. DNA sequence: TGTGCCAGCAGCTTAGTGGGACTAGCGACAGATACGCAGTATTTT. It translates as CASSLVGLATDTQYF.